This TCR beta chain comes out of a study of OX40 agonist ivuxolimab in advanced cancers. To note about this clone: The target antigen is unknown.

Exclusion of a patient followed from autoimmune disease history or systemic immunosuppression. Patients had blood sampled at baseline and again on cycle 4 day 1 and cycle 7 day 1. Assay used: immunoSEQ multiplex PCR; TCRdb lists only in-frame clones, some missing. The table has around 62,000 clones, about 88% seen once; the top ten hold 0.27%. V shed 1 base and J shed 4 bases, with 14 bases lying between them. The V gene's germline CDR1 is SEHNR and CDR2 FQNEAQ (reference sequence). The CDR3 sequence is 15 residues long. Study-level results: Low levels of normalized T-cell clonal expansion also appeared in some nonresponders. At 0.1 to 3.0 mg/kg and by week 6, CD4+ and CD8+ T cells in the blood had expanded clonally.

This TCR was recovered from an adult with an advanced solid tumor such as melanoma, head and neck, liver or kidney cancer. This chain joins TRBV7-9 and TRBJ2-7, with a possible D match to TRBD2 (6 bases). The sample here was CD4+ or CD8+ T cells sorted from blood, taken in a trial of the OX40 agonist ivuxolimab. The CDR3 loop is CASSLGTGGAYEQYF. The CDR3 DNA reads TGTGCCAGCAGCTTAGGTACCGGGGGAGCGTACGAGCAGTACTTC.